The sequence of this T cell receptor beta chain was determined in a study of T cell responses to AZD1222 COVID-19 vaccine. Study-level points and caveats: Close to half of spike-specific TCRs reportedly recognize unmutated variant regions. Most donors were white British and more were female, and clonal diversity was possibly underestimated.

Trimming pared 6 bases from V and 6 bases from J, leaving 13 bases between. Per germline, CDR1 SGHAT and CDR2 FQNNGV. This CDR3 comprises 13 residues. The data were produced by immunoSEQ multiplex PCR, yet TCRdb's version contains in-frame clones alone and is incomplete. This repertoire shows some 87,000 clones, 75% to 90% found once; its top ten account for just over 30%. With regard to this clone: Its matching antigen is unknown.

The clonotype originates from an adult in good health. The V and J genes are TRBV11-2 and TRBJ2-3; TRBD2 is a possible D gene (6 bases). The starting material was peripheral blood, obtained on day 0 of AZD1222 vaccination. The CDR3 coding sequence is TGTGCCAGCAGATATACGGGGGTGGATACGCAGTATTTT. Translation: CASRYTGVDTQYF. Filled out from reference TRBV11-2 and TRBJ2-3, the complete variable domain reads EAGVAQSPRYKIIEKRQSVAFWCNPISGHATLYWYQQILGQGPKLLIQFQNNGVVDDSQLPKDRFSAERLKGVDSTLKIQPAKLEDSAVYLCASRYTGVDTQYFGPGTRLTVL.